This entry is about one TCR beta chain. The antigen is not known. This sample stems from a study of shared clonotypes between healthy human individuals. Replicate PCRs for sorted subsets used approximately 220 ng DNA; this equaled around 29,000 T cell genomes. Profiling relied on immunoSEQ multiplex PCR, and the TCRdb table lists in-frame clones only, not all of them. The data contain around 2.1 million clones, approximately 94% of them singletons. V lost 5 bases to trimming and J lost 4 bases; unmatched junction nucleotides: 2. The germline gives CDR1 MNHNY, CDR2 SVGAGI (reference sequence). The CDR3 extends over 13 amino acids. Study-level findings and limits: Of the naive CD4 clonotypes, approximately 5% were shared across a handful of donors.

The CD4+ fraction was divided into a CD45RA+ naive subset and a CD45RA-negative memory subset. This clonotype was obtained from a young man in good health. This rearrangement joins TRBV6-6 to TRBJ2-1; 7 nucleotides match TRBD2. What was sequenced was naive CD4+ T cells sorted from blood. Specified subset: CD45RA+ positively selected. This CDR3 reads CASSAGVYNEQFF. The CDR3 bases are TGTGCCAGCAGTGCGGGAGTTTACAATGAGCAGTTCTTC.